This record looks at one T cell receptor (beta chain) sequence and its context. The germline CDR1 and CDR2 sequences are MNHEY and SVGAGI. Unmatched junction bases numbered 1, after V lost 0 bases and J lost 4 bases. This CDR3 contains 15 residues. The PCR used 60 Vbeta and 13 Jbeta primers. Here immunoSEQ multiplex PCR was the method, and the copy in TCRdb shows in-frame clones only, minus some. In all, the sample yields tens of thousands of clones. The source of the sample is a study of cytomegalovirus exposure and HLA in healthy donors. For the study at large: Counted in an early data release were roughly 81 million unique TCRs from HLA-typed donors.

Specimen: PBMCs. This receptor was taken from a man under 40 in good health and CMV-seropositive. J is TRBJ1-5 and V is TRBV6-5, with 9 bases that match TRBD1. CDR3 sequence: CASSYSGTGNQPQHF. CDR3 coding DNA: TGTGCCAGCAGTTACTCCGGGACAGGGAATCAGCCCCAGCATTTT.